The rows below give T cell receptor beta chains drawn from one sample of a study of regulatory and conventional T cells in RAG deficiency. Measured with immunoSEQ multiplex PCR; TCRdb has only the in-frame clones, and not every one. The repertoire holds more than 40,000 clones, with 80% to 90% as singletons. The same data also contributed to another study, on regulatory T cells.

Sequencing input: CD4+ effector T cells sorted from blood. Receptor source: a human donor in good health. CDR3s include the opening cysteine and the closing phenylalanine or tryptophan. A D gene is named only where the DNA matches it firmly. Not all rows give a size; the values are once, few, many and, for expanded clones, a class.

v_call,cdr3_length,clone_size,j_call,d_call,cdr3_aa,cdr3_nt
TRBV6-5,14,.,TRBJ1-1,.,CASSYQGISAEAFF,TGTGCCAGCAGTTACCAGGGGATCTCGGCTGAAGCTTTCTTT
TRBV19,16,few,TRBJ2-2,TRBD1,CASSVRTGGITGELFF,TGTGCCAGTAGTGTCCGGACAGGGGGCATCACCGGGGAGCTGTTTTTT
TRBV7-2,17,.,TRBJ2-7,TRBD2,CASSLVLAGGISYEQYF,TGTGCCAGCAGCTTAGTCCTAGCGGGAGGGATCTCCTACGAGCAGTACTTC
TRBV28,14,.,TRBJ1-6,TRBD1,CASSLTGGISPLHF,TGTGCCAGCAGTTTAACAGGGGGCATTTCACCCCTCCACTTT
TRBV2,13,.,TRBJ1-2,.,CASSGGGYYGYTF,TGTGCCAGCAGTGGGGGAGGGTACTATGGCTACACCTTC
TRBV7-9,14,.,TRBJ2-7,.,CASSLSGRAYEQYF,TGTGCCAGCAGCTTATCGGGAAGGGCCTACGAGCAGTACTTC
TRBV5-1,16,.,TRBJ2-2,TRBD1,CASSLIGQDHTGELFF,TGCGCCAGCAGCTTGATCGGACAGGATCACACCGGGGAGCTGTTTTTT
TRBV6-5,16,.,TRBJ1-1,TRBD1,CASSLGQNLMNTEAFF,TGTGCCAGCAGTTTGGGACAGAATTTAATGAACACTGAAGCTTTCTTT
TRBV11-2,16,.,TRBJ2-7,TRBD1,CASSLGRRTGGREQYF,TGTGCCAGCAGCTTAGGCCGTCGGACAGGGGGCAGGGAGCAGTACTTC
TRBV27,14,.,TRBJ2-7,.,CASSSTGTHYEQYF,TGTGCCAGCAGTTCTACCGGGACACACTACGAGCAGTACTTC
TRBV2,13,.,TRBJ1-6,.,CASRDMGRSPLHF,TGTGCCAGCAGGGACATGGGGCGATCACCCCTCCACTTT
TRBV15,15,.,TRBJ2-7,TRBD2,CATSDGRGVNYEQYF,TGTGCCACCAGCGACGGGCGGGGGGTCAACTACGAGCAGTACTTC
TRBV28,16,.,TRBJ1-3,TRBD1,CASRNHRGYLGNTIYF,TGTGCCAGCAGAAACCACAGGGGATATCTCGGAAACACCATATATTTT
TRBV2,12,.,TRBJ2-1,.,CASSEGGNEQFF,TGTGCCAGCAGTGAAGGGGGCAATGAGCAGTTCTTC
TRBV2,15,.,TRBJ2-2,TRBD2,CASSALAGGTGELFF,TGTGCCAGCAGTGCCCTAGCGGGCGGCACCGGGGAGCTGTTTTTT
TRBV5-6,16,.,TRBJ2-2,TRBD2,CASSSLAGGGTGELFF,TGTGCCAGCAGCTCCCTAGCGGGAGGGGGAACCGGGGAGCTGTTTTTT
TRBV14,15,.,TRBJ2-3,.,CASSQIGFGTDTQYF,TGTGCCAGCAGCCAGATAGGGTTTGGCACAGATACGCAGTATTTT
TRBV6-1,14,.,TRBJ1-2,.,CASSEAEGNYGYTF,TGTGCCAGCAGTGAAGCCGAGGGAAACTATGGCTACACCTTC
TRBV5-1,16,.,TRBJ2-7,TRBD1,CASSLNQGTATEEQYF,TGCGCCAGCAGCTTGAATCAAGGGACAGCCACGGAAGAGCAGTACTTC
TRBV6-5,11,few,TRBJ2-1,.,CASSHGAGWFF,TGTGCCAGCAGCCACGGGGCTGGGTGGTTCTTC
TRBV10-3,15,few,TRBJ2-3,.,CAISDSRKGTDTQYF,TGTGCCATCAGTGATAGTAGGAAAGGGACAGATACGCAGTATTTT
TRBV11-3,12,.,TRBJ1-2,TRBD1,CASSFGPTGATF,TGTGCCAGCAGCTTCGGACCCACAGGGGCGACCTTC
TRBV10-3,14,.,TRBJ1-2,TRBD1,CAIRKETGAGGYTF,TGTGCCATCAGGAAAGAGACAGGGGCGGGTGGCTACACCTTC
TRBV5-4,14,.,TRBJ1-1,.,CASSLEGALTEAFF,TGTGCCAGCAGCTTGGAAGGCGCCCTCACTGAAGCTTTCTTT
TRBV29-1,14,.,TRBJ1-1,TRBD1,CSATDRGLNTEAFF,TGCAGCGCCACGGACAGGGGCTTGAACACTGAAGCTTTCTTT
TRBV6-1,12,.,TRBJ2-6,.,CASSPGANVLTF,TGTGCCAGCAGTCCGGGGGCCAACGTCCTGACTTTC
TRBV7-6,16,.,TRBJ1-5,.,CASSPLLGDINQPQHF,TGTGCCAGCAGCCCACTCCTGGGGGACATCAATCAGCCCCAGCATTTT
TRBV6-1,11,.,TRBJ2-1,.,CASSSLNEQFF,TGTGCCAGCAGTTCCCTTAATGAGCAGTTCTTC
TRBV12-5,16,once,TRBJ2-7,TRBD1,CASGPPLGQVSYEQYF,TGTGCTAGTGGACCCCCGTTGGGACAGGTATCCTACGAGCAGTACTTC
TRBV9,14,.,TRBJ1-2,.,CASSVPSSRYGYTF,TGTGCCAGCAGCGTACCGTCCTCCCGTTATGGCTACACCTTC
TRBV25-1,15,.,TRBJ1-6,.,CASSETGPNSSPLHF,TGTGCCAGCAGTGAAACAGGTCCTAATAGTTCACCCCTCCACTTT
TRBV6-1,15,.,TRBJ1-1,TRBD1,CASSDWTGGNTEAFF,TGTGCCAGCAGTGATTGGACAGGGGGGAACACTGAAGCTTTCTTT
TRBV11-3,16,.,TRBJ2-1,TRBD2,CASSLKAGGVVNEQFF,TGTGCCAGCAGCTTAAAAGCGGGAGGGGTTGTGAATGAGCAGTTCTTC
TRBV5-1,14,.,TRBJ2-1,TRBD1,CASTTGQTRGEQFF,TGCGCCAGCACCACGGGACAGACCCGCGGGGAGCAGTTCTTC
TRBV6-5,14,.,TRBJ2-1,.,CASSRRTGYNEQFF,TGTGCCAGCAGCCGACGGACTGGGTACAATGAGCAGTTCTTC
TRBV6-5,15,.,TRBJ1-1,.,CASSLNSPVNTEAFF,TGTGCCAGCAGTTTGAACAGCCCGGTGAACACTGAAGCTTTCTTT
TRBV6-5,14,.,TRBJ1-3,.,CASSYSRNTGAIYF,TGTGCCAGCAGTTACTCCCGGAACACCGGGGCCATATATTTT
TRBV6-5,15,.,TRBJ1-2,.,CASSARGFSRGGYTF,TGTGCCAGCAGTGCCCGGGGGTTCTCACGAGGGGGCTACACCTTC
TRBV5-4,16,.,TRBJ1-4,.,CASSSMDRTTNEKLFF,TGTGCCAGCAGCTCGATGGACAGAACGACTAATGAAAAACTGTTTTTT
TRBV9,15,.,TRBJ1-3,.,CASSVTGDSGNTIYF,TGTGCCAGCAGCGTCACGGGGGACTCTGGAAACACCATATATTTT
TRBV19,16,.,TRBJ2-6,.,CASSSGTGAGANVLTF,TGTGCCAGTAGTTCTGGGACGGGGGCTGGGGCCAACGTCCTGACTTTC
TRBV30,12,.,TRBJ2-2,.,CAWSVPAGELFF,TGTGCCTGGAGTGTACCAGCCGGGGAGCTGTTTTTT
TRBV19,16,.,TRBJ2-2,TRBD2,CASSRGEGKATGELFF,TGTGCCAGTAGTCGGGGGGAGGGGAAAGCAACCGGGGAGCTGTTTTTT
TRBV5-1,15,.,TRBJ2-5,.,CASKIQNLIQETQYF,TGCGCCAGCAAGATCCAGAATCTTATCCAAGAGACCCAGTACTTC
TRBV7-3,14,.,TRBJ1-1,TRBD1,CASSHHDRDTEAFF,TGTGCCAGCAGCCACCATGACAGGGACACTGAAGCTTTCTTT
TRBV6-5,15,.,TRBJ2-5,.,CASNVEGASRETQYF,TGTGCCAGCAACGTCGAAGGGGCCTCCCGGGAGACCCAGTACTTC
TRBV2,15,.,TRBJ1-1,.,CANQVLSSENTEAFF,TGTGCCAACCAAGTGCTTAGCAGTGAGAACACTGAAGCTTTCTTT
TRBV14,15,once,TRBJ1-1,.,CASSQDLKENTEAFF,TGTGCCAGCAGCCAAGATCTGAAGGAAAACACTGAAGCTTTCTTT
TRBV27,14,.,TRBJ2-1,.,CASRGWGVGDEQFF,TGTGCCAGCAGGGGTTGGGGGGTCGGCGATGAGCAGTTCTTC
TRBV7-3,15,.,TRBJ2-2,.,CASSLLHTNTGELFF,TGTGCCAGCAGCTTACTCCATACAAACACCGGGGAGCTGTTTTTT
TRBV29-1,13,.,TRBJ1-3,.,CSVVPNSGNTIYF,TGCAGCGTTGTTCCAAACTCTGGAAACACCATATATTTT
TRBV9,16,.,TRBJ1-1,TRBD1,CVSSRGQGLGNTEAFF,TGTGTCAGCTCCCGCGGACAGGGCTTGGGGAACACTGAAGCTTTCTTT
TRBV6-1,15,.,TRBJ1-5,.,CASSGITGGNQPQHF,TGTGCCAGCAGTGGCATCACGGGTGGCAATCAGCCCCAGCATTTT
TRBV7-8,12,.,TRBJ1-2,.,CASSLVGDGYTF,TGTGCCAGCAGCTTAGTCGGGGATGGCTACACCTTC
TRBV7-3,14,.,TRBJ2-2,.,CASSLSQGPGELFF,TGTGCCAGCAGCTTATCTCAGGGCCCCGGGGAGCTGTTTTTT